The 15 T cell receptor beta chains below all came from one sample that was sequenced in a study of glioma-infiltrating T cells. Using RNA template, CDR3s of TCR alpha and beta were amplified with iRepertoire arm-PCR. TCRdb recomputed calls from the multiplex PCR reads with MiXCR, one row per CDR3 protein. The data contain 90,000 to 110,000 distinct CDR3 sequences, about 25% of them singletons. The sequenced sample was glioma tissue, nonneoplastic brain tissue, or PBMCs (not recorded which). The receptors here all came from a human donor with low-grade glioma or glioblastoma, undergoing nonglioma brain surgery, or in good health (not recorded which).

The chain joins TRBV20-1 to TRBJ2-3, with TRBD2 identical over 9 bases. This CDR3 region has 15 residues. J was trimmed by 0 bases and V by 4 bases; bases with no gene match: 5. Germline V gene sequence: CDR1 DFQATT, CDR2 SNEGSKA (reference sequence). The CDR3, as DNA: TGCAGTGCTATAGCGGGAGAGAGGAGCACAGATACGCAGTATTTT. It specifies CSAIAGERSTDTQYF.

With regard to this clonotype: This may be a read error, as it is one base from a much larger clone. Written as DNA, the CDR3 is TGTGCCAGCACCAGGCTAACTAGCACAGATACGCGGTATTTT. The encoded protein is CASTRLTSTDTRYF. The J gene is TRBJ2-3, the V gene TRBV2, with TRBD2 as a possible D gene (6 bases). The CDR3 loop spans 14 amino acids. Germline lookup yields CDR1 SNHLY and CDR2 FYNNEI.

The chain has TRBV20-1 and TRBJ1-1; D is unresolved. CDR1 DFQATT and CDR2 SNEGSKA come from the germline V gene (reference sequence). This CDR3 comprises 13 residues. In nucleotides, the CDR3 is TGCAGCGCCCCTGCGCGACTAAACACTGAAGCTTTCTTT. Translating it yields CSAPARLNTEAFF.

This clonotype was seen a handful of times. The chain combines TRBV2 with TRBJ2-3, with D possibly TRBD1 on 6 matching bases. Germline lookup yields CDR1 SNHLY and CDR2 FYNNEI. Between the trimmed V and J ends, which lost 5 bases and 6 bases, there was a span of 15 bases. This CDR3 spans 14 amino acids. The CDR3 spells CASSLGRGGDTQYF. CDR3 coding DNA: TGTGCCAGCAGTCTTGGACGTGGGGGCGATACGCAGTATTTT.

This clonotype was seen ten or more times. The chain is built from TRBV7-9 and TRBJ2-7; 7 bases line up with TRBD1. This CDR3 comprises 14 residues. Trimming at V came to 2 bases and at J to 6 bases, leaving 7 bases not matched to a gene. Germline lookup yields CDR1 SEHNR and CDR2 FQNEAQ (reference sequence). The CDR3 DNA follows: TGTGCCAGCAGCTTAACGGCAGGGGACAGCGAGCAGTACTTC. Amino acids: CASSLTAGDSEQYF.

The chain links TRBV12-3 or TRBV12-4 to TRBJ2-1, with D uncertain. The V gene lost 8 bases and the J gene lost 7 bases, with 12 bases spanning the gap. The CDR3 totals 12 residues. In DNA, the CDR3 is TGTGCCAGCGGTCTTCATGGGAATGAGCAGTTCTTC. This sequence encodes CASGLHGNEQFF.

The rearrangement joins TRBV9 to TRBJ1-4; D gene unclear. Trimming removed 4 bases from V and 1 base from J, with 11 bases in between. From germline, CDR1 is SGDLS and CDR2 YYNGEE. This CDR3 contains 15 residues. The DNA of the CDR3 is TGTGCCAGCAGCCCATTCCCCCAAACTAATGAAAAACTGTTTTTT. It encodes CASSPFPQTNEKLFF.

The chain has TRBV4-1 and TRBJ2-1, with D unclear. The CDR3 sequence is 15 residues long. Germline CDR1 and CDR2: MGHRA and YSYEKL. Trimming cost V 4 bases and J 5 bases, with 15 bases left between them. This CDR3 is CASSRTNTINNEQFF. As DNA, the CDR3 is TGCGCCAGCAGCCGTACGAACACAATTAACAATGAGCAGTTCTTC.

The chain uses TRBV20-1 and TRBJ2-7, with 11 nucleotides matching TRBD1. The CDR3 is 14 amino acids. Germline V lookup: CDR1 DFQATT, CDR2 SNEGSKA (reference sequence). V gave up 5 bases and J gave up 3 bases; unmatched junction bases: 6. CDR3 DNA sequence: TGCAGTGCTGTCCGGGACAGGGGGTTCTACGAGCAGTACTTC. It translates to CSAVRDRGFYEQYF.

This clonotype was observed a few times. The V and J genes are TRBV29-1 and TRBJ1-1; a possible D gene is TRBD1 (5 bases). V dropped 2 bases and J dropped 1 base, with 11 bases sitting between them. CDR3 size: 14 residues. CDR1 and CDR2 from the germline V gene are SQVTM and ANQGSEA. The CDR3 region is CSVELGRGNTEAFF. As DNA, the CDR3 is TGCAGCGTTGAATTGGGACGGGGGAACACTGAAGCTTTCTTT.

In this sample, this clonotype is medium-sized. CDR3 in amino acids: CSARDLDTAYNEQFF. DNA for the CDR3: TGCAGTGCTAGAGATTTAGACACTGCCTACAATGAGCAGTTCTTC. This sequence joins TRBV20-1 and TRBJ2-1; no reliable D call. The V and J ends lost 0 bases and 2 bases respectively, with 11 bases between them. This CDR3 has 15 residues. Germline-derived CDR1 and CDR2 are DFQATT and SNEGSKA (reference sequence).

This clonotype turned up a few times. This may be a read error, as it is one base from a much larger clone. The rearrangement links TRBV7-9 to TRBJ2-1; D is unclear. There are 16 residues in the CDR3. CDR1 and CDR2 from the germline V gene are SEHNR and FQNEAQ (reference sequence). CDR3 in DNA: TGTGCCGGCAGCTCCCCAAGGGCAGTGACCTACAATGAGCAGTTCTTC. This sequence encodes CAGSSPRAVTYNEQFF.

This clonotype appeared many times. This chain connects TRBV24-1 to TRBJ2-1; 11 bases agree with TRBD2. The CDR3 extends over 16 amino acids. Looked up from germline, CDR1 is KGHDR and CDR2 is SFDVKD. Losses at the gene ends were 2 bases for V and 7 bases for J; bases not matched to a gene: 6. The CDR3 spells CATSDSSGGWWNEQFF. The CDR3 DNA reads TGTGCCACCAGTGATTCTAGCGGGGGGTGGTGGAATGAGCAGTTCTTC.

V is TRBV12-3 or TRBV12-4 and J is TRBJ2-7, with D possibly TRBD1 on 6 matching bases. V was shortened by 6 bases and J by 2 bases, with 8 bases between the two germline ends. The CDR3 is made up of 12 amino acids. Here the CDR3 reads CASSRGTYEQYV. CDR3 sequence (DNA): TGTGCCAGCAGCAGGGGTACCTACGAGCAGTACGTC.

A note on this clonotype: One end of the junction is discordant with germline, which a read error may explain. The chain couples TRBV20-1 to TRBJ1-1, with 7 bases identical to TRBD1. Germline V gives CDR1 DFQATT, CDR2 SNEGSKA (reference sequence). The CDR3 consists of 15 residues. The CDR3 loop is CSARPSTGLGNEAFF. The CDR3 DNA follows: TGCAGTGCTAGACCCTCGACAGGGTTGGGCAATGAAGCCTTCTTT.